What follows are 14 T cell receptor beta chains derived from one specimen sequenced in a study of blood T cell repertoires in COVID-19. Sequencing was performed with immunoSEQ multiplex PCR; in TCRdb, only in-frame clones are kept and a portion is missing. The sample contains some 320,000 clones, under 90% of which appear only once. Sequenced: peripheral blood. Receptors originate from a woman in her twenties or thirties with COVID-19, enrolled during active disease.

The chain couples TRBV2 to TRBJ2-7; the D is unclear. Trimming pared 10 bases from V and 2 bases from J, leaving 15 bases between. Looked up from germline, CDR1 is SNHLY and CDR2 is FYNNEI. This CDR3 comprises 13 residues. The CDR3 nucleotides read TGTGCCACCGTGGTATTTCAGACCTACGAGCAGTACTTC. The encoded protein is CATVVFQTYEQYF.

The chain carries TRBV4-1 and TRBJ1-2; D is perhaps TRBD1 (6 bases). Germline V gene sequence: CDR1 MGHRA, CDR2 YSYEKL. The ends were cut back, 2 bases at V and 14 bases at J, with 12 bases in the middle. This CDR3 region has 11 residues. The CDR3 DNA follows: TGCGCCAGCAGCCAACAGGGGCCGAGAACCTTC. This gives the protein CASSQQGPRTF.

The rearrangement links TRBV5-6 to TRBJ1-1, with 9 bases aligning to TRBD1. The CDR3 consists of 14 residues. Germline V lookup: CDR1 SGHDT, CDR2 YYEEEE. V dropped 4 bases and J dropped 10; count of bases not matched to a gene: 11. The DNA for the CDR3 is TGTGCCAGCAGCCCGGGACAGGGTCGGATGGTAGCTTTCTTT. Residues: CASSPGQGRMVAFF.

The chain links TRBV6-5 to TRBJ1-6; TRBD1 aligns across 7 bases. Germline V gene data show CDR1 as MNHEY and CDR2 as SVGAGI. The length of the CDR3 is 15 residues. J gave up 7 bases and V 7 bases, and 10 bases lay outside the gene matches. CDR3 coding DNA: TGTGCCAGCATTAACAGGGGAATGGACAATTCACCCCTCCACTTT. This codes for CASINRGMDNSPLHF.

This clone was observed a single time. The rearrangement joins TRBV10-3 to TRBJ2-1; D may be TRBD1 (5 bases). Trimming pared 11 bases from V and 8 bases from J, leaving 13 bases between. Germline values: CDR1 ENHRY, CDR2 SYGVKD. The CDR3 spans 11 residues. CDR3 loop: CAAGWGDEQFF. The CDR3 DNA follows: TGTGCCGCAGGGTGGGGCGATGAGCAGTTCTTC.

The chain uses TRBV19 and TRBJ1-5, with a possible D match to TRBD1 (6 bases). This CDR3 has 13 amino acids. V gave up 3 bases and J gave up 6 bases, with 9 bases separating them. In germline, CDR1 is LNHDA, CDR2 SQIVND (reference sequence). The CDR3 DNA reads TGTGCCAGTAGTATCGGGGGGCCTCAGCCCCAGCATTTT. Its translation is CASSIGGPQPQHF.

The CDR3 reads CASSQSAFLSTDTQYF. The CDR3 nucleotides are TGTGCCAGCAGCCAGAGCGCGTTCCTAAGCACAGATACGCAGTATTTT. This chain links TRBV3-1 (or the pseudogene TRBV3-2) with TRBJ2-3; no clear D. This CDR3 region has 16 residues. V was cut by 3 bases and J by 0 bases, with 13 bases left in between. Germline V CDR1 and CDR2: LGHDT, YNNKEL (reference sequence).

This chain connects TRBV11-2 to TRBJ2-1, with 12 bases fitting TRBD2. The CDR3 has 15 residues. The junction had 2 bases not matched to a gene; V was cut back by 4 bases and J by 4 bases. CDR1 is SGHAT and CDR2 is FQNNGV in the germline V gene. DNA of the CDR3: TGTGCCAGCAGCTCCGGGACTAGCGGGTACAATGAGCAGTTCTTC. Translation: CASSSGTSGYNEQFF. The full variable domain, with the rest looked up from reference TRBV11-2 and TRBJ2-1, is EAGVAQSPRYKIIEKRQSVAFWCNPISGHATLYWYQQILGQGPKLLIQFQNNGVVDDSQLPKDRFSAERLKGVDSTLKIQPAKLEDSAVYLCASSSGTSGYNEQFFGPGTRLTVL.

Concerning this clone itself: Other DNA sequences in this sample translate to the same CDR3. The chain couples TRBV19 to TRBJ2-7, with D tentatively TRBD1 (6 bases). This CDR3 is 12 amino acids long. Trimming took 3 bases from V and 4 from J, leaving 7 bases between them. The germline CDR1 and CDR2 sequences are LNHDA and SQIVND (reference sequence). As DNA, the CDR3 is TGTGCCAGTAGTATCCAGGGGTACGAGCAGTACTTC. This codes for CASSIQGYEQYF.

J is TRBJ2-7 and V is TRBV10-2; maybe TRBD1 (6 bases). V was shortened by 4 bases and J by 1 base, with 11 bases between the two germline ends. This CDR3 region has 14 residues. Germline CDR1 and CDR2: WSHSY and SAAADI. This CDR3 reads CASSGRTASYEQYF. The CDR3, as DNA: TGCGCCAGCAGTGGGCGGACAGCTTCCTACGAGCAGTACTTC.

The chain is built from TRBV10-3 and TRBJ1-6, with D perhaps matching TRBD1 (6 bases). With 6 bases removed from V and 8 bases from J, the gap between germline ends came to 14 bases. The length of the CDR3 is 14 residues. Germline assignment: CDR1 ENHRY and CDR2 SYGVKD. CDR3 DNA: TGTGCCATCAGCGAAAGGGGGGGGGATTCACCCCTCCACTTT. Translating it yields CAISERGGDSPLHF.

This chain uses TRBV5-4 with TRBJ1-6; maybe TRBD1 (6 bases). The CDR3 runs 14 residues. V gave up 6 bases and J gave up 6 bases, with 13 bases separating them. Germline values: CDR1 SGHNT, CDR2 YYREEE (reference sequence). The CDR3 loop is CASTFRGGNSPLHF. In nucleotides, the CDR3 is TGTGCCAGCACTTTCAGGGGCGGTAATTCACCCCTCCACTTT.

The gene calls are TRBV18 and TRBJ1-2, with a possible D match to TRBD1 (6 bases). The CDR3 extends over 15 amino acids. With 3 bases removed from V and 4 bases from J, the gap between germline ends came to 15 bases. The germline gives CDR1 KGHSH, CDR2 LQKENI. The CDR3 loop reads CASSPDRLAGYGYTF. The CDR3, as DNA: TGTGCCAGCTCACCTGACAGGTTGGCTGGCTATGGCTACACCTTC.

This clone turned up a few times. CDR3 in amino acids: CASGLADSNQPQHF. The CDR3, as DNA: TGTGCTAGTGGTTTAGCGGACAGCAATCAGCCCCAGCATTTT. The chain recombines TRBV12-5 with TRBJ1-5; D is unclear. Germline CDR1 is LGHNT and CDR2 is FRNRAP. This CDR3 is 14 amino acids long. Trimming removed 3 bases at V and 1 base at J, with 7 bases between. Full variable domain (remainder filled in from reference TRBV12-5 and TRBJ1-5): DARVTQTPRHKVTEMGQEVTMRCQPILGHNTVFWYRQTMMQGLELLAYFRNRAPLDDSGMPKDRFSAEMPDATLATLKIQPSEPRDSAVYFCASGLADSNQPQHFGDGTRLSIL.